This T cell receptor (beta chain) was retrieved from a study of blood T cell repertoires in COVID-19. In the study's own analysis: How many nucleated cells were present was estimated from reference gene primer amplification. Method: immunoSEQ multiplex PCR; TCRdb's copy keeps in-frame clones and lacks some. That table is the source of V, J and clone size, and D and trimming were worked out from the DNA. The table lists more than 300,000 clones, 70% to 90% of them singletons. Sequences were obtained from PBMCs or T cells enriched from blood (not recorded which). The receptor's source is a woman under 30 who had recovered from COVID-19.

The CDR3 spells CASSRGQAHFVV. The CDR3 DNA reads TGTGCCAGCAGCAGGGGACAGGCCCATTTTGTCGTC. The gene calls are TRBV11-2 and TRBJ2-7, with TRBD1 matching over 8 bases. This CDR3 is 12 amino acids long. Germline-derived CDR1 and CDR2 are SGHAT and FQNNGV.